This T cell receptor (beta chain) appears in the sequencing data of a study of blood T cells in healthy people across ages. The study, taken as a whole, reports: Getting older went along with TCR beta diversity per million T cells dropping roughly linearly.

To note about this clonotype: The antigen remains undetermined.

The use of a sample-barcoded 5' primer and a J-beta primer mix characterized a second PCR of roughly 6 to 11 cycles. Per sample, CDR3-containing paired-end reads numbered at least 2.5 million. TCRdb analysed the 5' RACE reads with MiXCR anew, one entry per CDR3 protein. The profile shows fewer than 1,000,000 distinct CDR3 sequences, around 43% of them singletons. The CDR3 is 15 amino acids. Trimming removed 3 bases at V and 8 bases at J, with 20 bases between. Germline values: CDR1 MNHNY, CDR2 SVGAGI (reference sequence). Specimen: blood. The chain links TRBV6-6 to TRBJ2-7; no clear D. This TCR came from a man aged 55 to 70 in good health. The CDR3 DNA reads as TGTGCCAGCAGTTATACCGGTGATCAATCTACGAAGCAGTACTTC. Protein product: CASSYTGDQSTKQYF.